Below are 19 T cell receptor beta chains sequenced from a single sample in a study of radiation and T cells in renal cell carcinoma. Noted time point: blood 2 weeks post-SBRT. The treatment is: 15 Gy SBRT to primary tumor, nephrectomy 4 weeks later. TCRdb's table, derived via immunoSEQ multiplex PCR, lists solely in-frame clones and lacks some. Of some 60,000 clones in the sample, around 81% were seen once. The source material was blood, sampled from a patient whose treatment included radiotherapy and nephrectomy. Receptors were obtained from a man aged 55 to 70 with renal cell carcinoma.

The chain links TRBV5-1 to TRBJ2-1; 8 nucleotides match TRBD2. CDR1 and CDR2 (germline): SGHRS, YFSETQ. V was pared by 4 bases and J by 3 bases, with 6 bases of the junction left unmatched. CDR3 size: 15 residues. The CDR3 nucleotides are TGCGCCAGCAGCCCTCGGGCGGGAGGCTACAATGAGCAGTTCTTC. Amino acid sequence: CASSPRAGGYNEQFF.

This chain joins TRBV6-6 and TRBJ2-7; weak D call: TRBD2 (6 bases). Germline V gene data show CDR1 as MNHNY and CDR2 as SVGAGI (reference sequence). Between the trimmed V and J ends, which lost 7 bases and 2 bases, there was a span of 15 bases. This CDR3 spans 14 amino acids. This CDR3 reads CASTRGGATYEQYF. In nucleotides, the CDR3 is TGTGCCAGCACCCGTGGCGGGGCAACCTACGAGCAGTACTTC.

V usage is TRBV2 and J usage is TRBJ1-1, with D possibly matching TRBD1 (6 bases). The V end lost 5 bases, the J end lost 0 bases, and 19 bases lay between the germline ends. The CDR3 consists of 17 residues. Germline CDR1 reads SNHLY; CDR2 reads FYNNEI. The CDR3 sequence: CASSIHRGRRMNTEAFF. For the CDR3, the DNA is TGTGCCAGCAGTATACATAGGGGGAGGCGCATGAACACTGAAGCTTTCTTT. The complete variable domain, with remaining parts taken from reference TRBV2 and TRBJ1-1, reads EPEVTQTPSHQVTQMGQEVILRCVPISNHLYFYWYRQILGQKVEFLVSFYNNEISEKSEIFDDQFSVERPDGSNFTLKIRSTKLEDSAMYFCASSIHRGRRMNTEAFFGQGTRLTVV.

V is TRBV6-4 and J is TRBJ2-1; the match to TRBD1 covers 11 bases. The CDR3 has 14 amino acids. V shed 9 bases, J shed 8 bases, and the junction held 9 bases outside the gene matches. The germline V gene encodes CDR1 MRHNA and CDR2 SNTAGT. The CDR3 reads CARRRGQGAYEQFF. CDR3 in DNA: TGTGCCAGGAGACGTGGACAGGGGGCATATGAGCAGTTCTTC.

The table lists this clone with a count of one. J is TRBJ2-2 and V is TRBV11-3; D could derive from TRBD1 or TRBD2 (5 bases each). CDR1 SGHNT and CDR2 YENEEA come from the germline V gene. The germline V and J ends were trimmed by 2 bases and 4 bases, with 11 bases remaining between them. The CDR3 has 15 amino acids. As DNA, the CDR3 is TGTGCCAGCAGCTTAACGACAGAGGGCACCGGGGAGCTGTTTTTT. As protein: CASSLTTEGTGELFF. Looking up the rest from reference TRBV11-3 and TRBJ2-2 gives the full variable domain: EAGVVQSPRYKIIEKKQPVAFWCNPISGHNTLYWYLQNLGQGPELLIRYENEEAVDDSQLPKDRFSAERLKGVDSTLKIQPAELGDSAVYLCASSLTTEGTGELFFGEGSRLTVL.

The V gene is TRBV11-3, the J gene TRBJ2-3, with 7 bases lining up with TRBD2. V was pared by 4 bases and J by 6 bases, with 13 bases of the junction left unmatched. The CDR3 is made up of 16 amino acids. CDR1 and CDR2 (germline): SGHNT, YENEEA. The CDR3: CASSSGLHGPQDTQYF. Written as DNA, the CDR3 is TGTGCCAGCAGCTCGGGACTACACGGTCCCCAGGATACGCAGTATTTT.

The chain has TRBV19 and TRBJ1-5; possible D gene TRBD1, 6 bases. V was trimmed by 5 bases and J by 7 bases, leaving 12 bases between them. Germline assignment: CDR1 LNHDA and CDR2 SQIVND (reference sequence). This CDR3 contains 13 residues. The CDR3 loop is CASSGGGAQPQHF. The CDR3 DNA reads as TGTGCCAGTAGTGGAGGGGGTGCCCAGCCCCAGCATTTT.

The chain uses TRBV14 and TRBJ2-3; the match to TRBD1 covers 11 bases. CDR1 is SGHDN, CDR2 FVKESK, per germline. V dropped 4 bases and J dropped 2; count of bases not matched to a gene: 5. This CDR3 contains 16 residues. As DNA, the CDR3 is TGTGCCAGCAGCCCCGGGACAGGGGGTTTCACAGATACGCAGTATTTT. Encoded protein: CASSPGTGGFTDTQYF.

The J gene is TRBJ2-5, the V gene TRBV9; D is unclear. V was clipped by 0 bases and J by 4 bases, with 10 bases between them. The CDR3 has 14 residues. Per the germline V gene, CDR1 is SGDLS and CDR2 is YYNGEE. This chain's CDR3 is CASSVGSRLETQYF. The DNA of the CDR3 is TGTGCCAGCAGCGTAGGTTCTAGACTAGAGACCCAGTACTTC.

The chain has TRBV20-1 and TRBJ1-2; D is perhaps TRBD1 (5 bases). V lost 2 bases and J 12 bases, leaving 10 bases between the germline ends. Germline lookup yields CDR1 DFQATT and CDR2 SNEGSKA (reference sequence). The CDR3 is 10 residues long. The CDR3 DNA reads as TGCAGTGCTAGAATCGTAGGGGACACCTTC. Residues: CSARIVGDTF.

CDR3 in DNA: TGTGCCAGCAGCCTTAACAGGAACGGAGAGCAGTTCTTC. It yields the protein CASSLNRNGEQFF. The chain carries TRBV7-2 and TRBJ2-1; D possibly corresponds to TRBD1 (5 bases). Germline-derived CDR1 and CDR2 are SGHTA and FQGNSA. V lost 5 bases, J lost 10 bases, and 15 bases lay in between. The CDR3 runs 13 residues.

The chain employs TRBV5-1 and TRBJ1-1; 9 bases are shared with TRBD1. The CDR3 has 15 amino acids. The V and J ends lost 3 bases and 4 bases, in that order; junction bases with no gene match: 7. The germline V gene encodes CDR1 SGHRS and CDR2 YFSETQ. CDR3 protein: CASSSRQGGTTEAFF. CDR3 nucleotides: TGCGCCAGCAGCTCAAGACAGGGGGGGACCACTGAAGCTTTCTTT.

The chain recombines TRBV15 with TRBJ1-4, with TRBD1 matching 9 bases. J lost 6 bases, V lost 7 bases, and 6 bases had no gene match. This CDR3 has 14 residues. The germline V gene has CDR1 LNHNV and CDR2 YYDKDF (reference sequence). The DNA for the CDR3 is TGTGCCACCACCCCGGGACAGGGAGATGAAAAACTGTTTTTT. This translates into CATTPGQGDEKLFF.

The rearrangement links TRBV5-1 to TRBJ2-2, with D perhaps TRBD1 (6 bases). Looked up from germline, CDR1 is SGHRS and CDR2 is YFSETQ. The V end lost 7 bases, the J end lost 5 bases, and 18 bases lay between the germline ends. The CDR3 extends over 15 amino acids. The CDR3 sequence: CASAKTGRNTGELFF. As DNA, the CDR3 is TGCGCCAGCGCTAAAACAGGGCGGAATACCGGGGAGCTGTTTTTT.

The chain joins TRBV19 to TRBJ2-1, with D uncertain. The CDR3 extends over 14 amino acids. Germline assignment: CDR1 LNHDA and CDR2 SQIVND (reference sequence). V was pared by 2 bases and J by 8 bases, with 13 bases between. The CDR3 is CASSIRVLGHEQFF. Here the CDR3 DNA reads TGTGCCAGTAGTATAAGGGTGCTAGGGCATGAGCAGTTCTTC.

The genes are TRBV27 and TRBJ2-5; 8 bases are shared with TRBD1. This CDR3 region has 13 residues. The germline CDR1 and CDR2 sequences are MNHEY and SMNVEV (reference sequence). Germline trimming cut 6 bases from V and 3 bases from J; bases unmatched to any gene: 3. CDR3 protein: CASSPTGEETQYF. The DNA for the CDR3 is TGTGCCAGCAGCCCGACAGGGGAAGAGACCCAGTACTTC.

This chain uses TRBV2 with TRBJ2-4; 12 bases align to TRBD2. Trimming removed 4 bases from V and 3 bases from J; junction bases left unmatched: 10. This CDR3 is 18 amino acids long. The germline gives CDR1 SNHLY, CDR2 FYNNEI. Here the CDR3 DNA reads TGTGCCAGCAGTGTGAGACTAGCGGGAGAAAGGGACAAAAACATTCAGTACTTC. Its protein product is CASSVRLAGERDKNIQYF.

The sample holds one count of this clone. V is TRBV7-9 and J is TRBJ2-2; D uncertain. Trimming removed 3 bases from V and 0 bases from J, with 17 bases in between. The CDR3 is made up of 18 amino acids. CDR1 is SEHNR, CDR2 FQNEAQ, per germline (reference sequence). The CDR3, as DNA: TGTGCCAGCAGCTTCTTCCGGTGGGCAGACACGAACACCGGGGAGCTGTTTTTT. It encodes CASSFFRWADTNTGELFF.

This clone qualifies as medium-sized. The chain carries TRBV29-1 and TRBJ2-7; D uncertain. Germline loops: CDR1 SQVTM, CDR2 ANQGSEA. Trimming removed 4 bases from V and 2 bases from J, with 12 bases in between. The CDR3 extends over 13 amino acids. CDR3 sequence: CSVGKGGAYEQYF. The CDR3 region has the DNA TGCAGCGTTGGGAAGGGTGGAGCCTACGAGCAGTACTTC.